This T cell receptor beta chain was sequenced during a study of cytomegalovirus exposure and HLA in healthy donors. The V gene's germline CDR1 is SNHLY and CDR2 FYNNEI. The V end lost 7 bases, the J end lost 6 bases, and 6 bases lay between the germline ends. CDR3 length equals 11 residues. PCR involved 60 Vbeta and 13 Jbeta primers. Data came from immunoSEQ multiplex PCR; TCRdb stores just in-frame clones and leaves some out. The sample lists 90,000 to 150,000 clones, around three quarters seen once, with about 2% in the top ten. There are a few counts of this clone. The chain links TRBV2 to TRBJ2-2; D not resolved. Sequencing was carried out using PBMCs. The origin of this receptor is a human donor in good health. CDR3 loop: CASTRAGELFF. CDR3 in DNA: TGTGCCAGCACTCGGGCCGGGGAGCTGTTTTTT.